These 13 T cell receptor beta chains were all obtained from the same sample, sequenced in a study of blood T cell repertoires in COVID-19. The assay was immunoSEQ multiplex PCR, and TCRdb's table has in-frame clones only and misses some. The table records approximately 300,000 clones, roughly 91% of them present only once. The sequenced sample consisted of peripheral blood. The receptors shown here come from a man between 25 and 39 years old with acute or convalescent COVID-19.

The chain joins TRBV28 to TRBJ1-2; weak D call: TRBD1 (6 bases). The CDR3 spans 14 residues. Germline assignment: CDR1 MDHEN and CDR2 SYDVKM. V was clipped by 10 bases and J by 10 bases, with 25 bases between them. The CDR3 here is CATAPNRVGEVYTF. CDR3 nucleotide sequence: TGTGCCACAGCACCCAACAGGGTTGGCGAGGTCTACACCTTC.

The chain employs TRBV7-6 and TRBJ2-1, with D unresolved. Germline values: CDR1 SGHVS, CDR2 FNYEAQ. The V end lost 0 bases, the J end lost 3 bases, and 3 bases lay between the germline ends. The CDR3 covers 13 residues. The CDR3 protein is CASSLALYNEQFF. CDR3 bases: TGTGCCAGCAGCTTAGCACTCTACAATGAGCAGTTCTTC.

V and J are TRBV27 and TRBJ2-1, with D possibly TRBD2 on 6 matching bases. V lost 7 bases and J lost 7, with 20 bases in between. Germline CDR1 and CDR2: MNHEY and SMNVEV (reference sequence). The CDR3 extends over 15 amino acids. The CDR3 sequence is CASNVVGGVRNEQFF. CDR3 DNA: TGTGCCAGCAACGTTGTCGGAGGGGTTCGTAATGAGCAGTTCTTC.

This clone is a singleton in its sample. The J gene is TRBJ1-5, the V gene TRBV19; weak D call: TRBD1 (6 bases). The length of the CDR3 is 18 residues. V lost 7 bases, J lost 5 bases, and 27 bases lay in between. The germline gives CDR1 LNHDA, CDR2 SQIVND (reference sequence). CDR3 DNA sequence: TGTGCCAGTACCCAATCTCAACCTCTGGACAGAAGGCATCAGCCCCAGCATTTT. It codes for CASTQSQPLDRRHQPQHF.

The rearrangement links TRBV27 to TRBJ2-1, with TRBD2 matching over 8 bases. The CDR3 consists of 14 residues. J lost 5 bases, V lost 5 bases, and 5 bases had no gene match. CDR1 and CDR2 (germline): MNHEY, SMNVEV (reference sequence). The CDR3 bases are TGTGCCAGCAGTCCCCGGGGGGGAAACAATGAGCAGTTCTTC. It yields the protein CASSPRGGNNEQFF.

CDR3 nucleotide sequence: TGTGCCAGCAGCGGGGACTCGAGCTTCTACGAGCAGTACTTC. Protein product: CASSGDSSFYEQYF. The chain has TRBV3-1 (or the pseudogene TRBV3-2) and TRBJ2-7, with a tentative D call TRBD2 (6 bases). V was trimmed by 5 bases and J by 3 bases, leaving 14 bases between them. The CDR3 is made up of 14 amino acids. Germline assignment: CDR1 LGHDT and CDR2 YNNKEL (reference sequence).

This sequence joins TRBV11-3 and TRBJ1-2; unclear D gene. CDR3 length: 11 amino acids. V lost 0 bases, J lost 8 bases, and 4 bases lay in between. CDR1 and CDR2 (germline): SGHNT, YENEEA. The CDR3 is CASSLESGYTF. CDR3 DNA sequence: TGTGCCAGCAGCTTAGAGAGCGGCTACACCTTC.

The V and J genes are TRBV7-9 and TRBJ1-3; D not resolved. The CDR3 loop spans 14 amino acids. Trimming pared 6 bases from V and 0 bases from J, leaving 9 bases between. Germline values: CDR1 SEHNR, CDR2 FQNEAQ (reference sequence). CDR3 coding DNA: TGTGCCAGCAGACCGGGGTTCTCTGGAAACACCATATATTTT. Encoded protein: CASRPGFSGNTIYF.

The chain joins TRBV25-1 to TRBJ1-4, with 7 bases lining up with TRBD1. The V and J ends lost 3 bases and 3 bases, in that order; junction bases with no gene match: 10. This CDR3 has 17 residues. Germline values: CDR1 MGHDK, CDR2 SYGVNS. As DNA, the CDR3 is TGTGCCAGCAGTGAGAGTGGGCAGGGGGGACCTAATGAAAAACTGTTTTTT. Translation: CASSESGQGGPNEKLFF. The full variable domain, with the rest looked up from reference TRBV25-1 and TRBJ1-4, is EADIYQTPRYLVIGTGKKITLECSQTMGHDKMYWYQQDPGMELHLIHYSYGVNSTEKGDLSSESTVSRIRTEHFPLTLESARPSHTSQYLCASSESGQGGPNEKLFFGSGTQLSVL.

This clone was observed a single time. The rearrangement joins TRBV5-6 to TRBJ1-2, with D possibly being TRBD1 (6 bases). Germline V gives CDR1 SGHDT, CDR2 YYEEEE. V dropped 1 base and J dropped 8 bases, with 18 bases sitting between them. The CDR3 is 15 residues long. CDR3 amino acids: CASSLIDRTSGGYTF. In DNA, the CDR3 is TGTGCCAGCAGCTTGATAGACAGGACCTCTGGGGGCTACACCTTC.

CDR3 residues: CASSLGTANQETQYF. CDR3 DNA: TGTGCCAGCAGTTTGGGGACAGCGAACCAAGAGACCCAGTACTTC. The chain joins TRBV6-5 to TRBJ2-5; 7 bases map to TRBD1. CDR1 is MNHEY and CDR2 is SVGAGI in the germline V gene. J gave up 0 bases and V 4 bases, and 5 bases lay outside the gene matches. The CDR3 sequence is 15 residues long.

CDR3 sequence reads: CASSANQGAYSGNTIYF. The CDR3 DNA sequence: TGTGCCAGCAGTGCGAACCAGGGGGCGTACTCTGGAAACACCATATATTTT. This rearrangement joins TRBV6-1 to TRBJ1-3, with 8 bases matching TRBD1. V shed 4 bases and J 0 bases; nucleotides not matched to a gene: 8. Germline assignment: CDR1 MNHNS and CDR2 SASEGT. This CDR3 has 17 residues.

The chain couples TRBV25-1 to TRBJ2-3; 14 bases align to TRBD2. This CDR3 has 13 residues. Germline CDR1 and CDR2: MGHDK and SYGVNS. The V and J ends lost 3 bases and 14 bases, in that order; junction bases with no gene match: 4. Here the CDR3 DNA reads TGTGCCAGCAGTGATGGACTAGCGGGGGGTCGGTATTTT. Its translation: CASSDGLAGGRYF.